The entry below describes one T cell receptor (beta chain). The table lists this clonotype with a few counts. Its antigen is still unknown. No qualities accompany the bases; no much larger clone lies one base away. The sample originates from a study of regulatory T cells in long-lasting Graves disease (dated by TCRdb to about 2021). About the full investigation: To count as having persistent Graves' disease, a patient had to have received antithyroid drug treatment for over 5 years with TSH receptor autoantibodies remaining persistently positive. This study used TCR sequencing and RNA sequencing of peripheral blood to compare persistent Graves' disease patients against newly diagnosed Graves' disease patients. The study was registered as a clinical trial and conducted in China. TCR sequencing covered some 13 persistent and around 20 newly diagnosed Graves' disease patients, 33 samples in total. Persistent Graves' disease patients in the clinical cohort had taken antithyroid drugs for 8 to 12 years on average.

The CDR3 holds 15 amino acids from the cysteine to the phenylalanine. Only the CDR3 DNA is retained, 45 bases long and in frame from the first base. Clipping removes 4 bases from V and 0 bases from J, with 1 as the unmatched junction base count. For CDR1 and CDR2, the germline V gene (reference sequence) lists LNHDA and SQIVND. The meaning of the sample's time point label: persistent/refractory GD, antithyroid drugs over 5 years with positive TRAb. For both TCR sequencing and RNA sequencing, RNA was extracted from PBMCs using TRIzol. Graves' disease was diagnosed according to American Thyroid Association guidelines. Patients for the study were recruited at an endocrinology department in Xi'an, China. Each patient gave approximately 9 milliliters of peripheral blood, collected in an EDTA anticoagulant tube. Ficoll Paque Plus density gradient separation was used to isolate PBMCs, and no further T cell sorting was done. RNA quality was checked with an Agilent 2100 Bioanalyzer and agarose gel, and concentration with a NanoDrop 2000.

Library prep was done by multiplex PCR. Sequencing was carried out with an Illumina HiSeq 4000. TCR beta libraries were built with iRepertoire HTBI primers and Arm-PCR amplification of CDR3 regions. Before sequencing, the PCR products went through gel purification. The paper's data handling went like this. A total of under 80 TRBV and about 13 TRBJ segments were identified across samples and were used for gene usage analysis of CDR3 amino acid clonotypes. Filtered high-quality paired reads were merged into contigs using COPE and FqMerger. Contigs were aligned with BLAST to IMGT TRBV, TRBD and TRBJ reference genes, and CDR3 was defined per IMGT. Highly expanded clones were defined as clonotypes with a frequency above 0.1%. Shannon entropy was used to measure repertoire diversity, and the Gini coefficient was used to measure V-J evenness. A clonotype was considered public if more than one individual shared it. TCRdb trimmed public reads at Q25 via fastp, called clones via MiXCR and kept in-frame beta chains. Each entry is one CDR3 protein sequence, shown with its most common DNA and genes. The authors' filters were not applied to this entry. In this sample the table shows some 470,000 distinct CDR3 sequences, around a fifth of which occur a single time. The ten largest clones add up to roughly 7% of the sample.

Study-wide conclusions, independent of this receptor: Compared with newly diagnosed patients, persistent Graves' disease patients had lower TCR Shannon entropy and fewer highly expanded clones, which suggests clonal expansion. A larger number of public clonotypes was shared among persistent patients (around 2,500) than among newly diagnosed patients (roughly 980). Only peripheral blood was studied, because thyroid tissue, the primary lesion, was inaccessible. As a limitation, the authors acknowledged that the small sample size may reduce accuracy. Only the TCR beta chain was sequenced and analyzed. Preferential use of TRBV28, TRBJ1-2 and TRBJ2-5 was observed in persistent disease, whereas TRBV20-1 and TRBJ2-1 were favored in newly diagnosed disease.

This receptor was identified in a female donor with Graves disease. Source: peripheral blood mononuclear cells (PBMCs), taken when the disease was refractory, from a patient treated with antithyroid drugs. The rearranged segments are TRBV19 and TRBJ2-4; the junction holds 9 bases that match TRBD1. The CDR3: CASSNRGRAKNIQYF. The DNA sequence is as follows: TGTGCCAGTAGTAACAGGGGGCGAGCCAAAAACATTCAGTACTTC.